Listed here is a single T cell receptor (beta chain). The V and J ends lost 3 bases and 14 bases respectively, with 20 bases between them. There are 14 residues in the CDR3. Germline V gene sequence: CDR1 SGHTA, CDR2 FQGNSA. The data are from a study of cytotoxic CD8 clonotypes in ibrutinib-treated CLL. Libraries were prepared by immunoSEQ multiplex PCR; TCRdb keeps only in-frame clonotypes and omits some of them. This sample has hundreds of thousands of clones, with 67% found just once. J is TRBJ2-1 and V is TRBV7-2; maybe TRBD2 (5 bases). Source: PBMCs, taken after 36 months of ibrutinib treatment. This TCR derives from a human donor with chronic lymphocytic leukemia. CDR3 bases: TGTGCCAGCAGCTTTGAACAGATAGTCCTGGAGGAGTTCTTC. Its translation: CASSFEQIVLEEFF.